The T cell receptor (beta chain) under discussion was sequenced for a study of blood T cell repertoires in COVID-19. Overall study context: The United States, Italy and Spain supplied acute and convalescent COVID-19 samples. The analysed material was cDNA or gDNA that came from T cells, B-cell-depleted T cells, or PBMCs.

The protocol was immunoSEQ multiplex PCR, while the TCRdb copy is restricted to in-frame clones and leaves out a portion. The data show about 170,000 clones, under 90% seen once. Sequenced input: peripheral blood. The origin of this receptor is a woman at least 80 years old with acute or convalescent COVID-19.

CDR3 coding DNA: TGCAGCGTTTGGGCCGAGCAGAACACTGAAGCTTTCTTT. Translating gives CSVWAEQNTEAFF. The chain uses TRBV29-1 and TRBJ1-1; no definite D call. The CDR3 extends over 13 amino acids. V dropped 5 bases and J dropped 1 base, with 11 bases sitting between them. Germline V gives CDR1 SQVTM, CDR2 ANQGSEA.